This T cell receptor (beta chain) was captured by sequencing in a study of blood T cell repertoires in COVID-19. Method: immunoSEQ multiplex PCR; TCRdb's copy keeps in-frame clones and lacks some. The table lists some 120,000 clones, 84% of them singletons, with around an eighth in the top ten. Germline V lookup: CDR1 SNHLY, CDR2 FYNNEI. Unmatched junction bases numbered 4, after V lost 8 bases and J lost 4 bases. The CDR3 has 12 amino acids. V gene TRBV2 combines with J gene TRBJ2-7; TRBD1 aligns across 8 bases. The TCR comes from a woman in her twenties or thirties who had recovered from COVID-19. Sequenced sample: peripheral blood. CDR3: CASLDRAYEQYF. In DNA form, the CDR3 reads TGTGCCAGCTTGGACAGGGCGTACGAGCAGTACTTC.